Listed here is a single T cell receptor beta chain. Its antigen remains unidentified. This sample is drawn from a study of T cells after yellow fever vaccination. On the study more broadly: Each low-cell-number fraction was prepared by means of SMART-Seq v4 Ultra Low Input. Overall study findings and caveats: FACS-sorted repertoires might harbor abundant contaminating clonotypes from the bulk population.

TCRdb fed the 5' RACE reads into MiXCR, producing one record per CDR3 protein. The table shows fewer than 650,000 distinct CDR3 sequences, with 21% occurring only once. J was trimmed by 5 bases and V by 6 bases; bases with no gene match: 6. The CDR3 consists of 13 residues. This clonotype was obtained from a young man who received the YFV17D yellow fever vaccine. The sequences come from PBMCs, collected around 3 weeks after the first yellow fever vaccination. The chain links TRBV12-3 or TRBV12-4 to TRBJ2-5; the match to TRBD1 covers 7 bases. This CDR3 reads CASRIRGWETQYF. CDR3 in DNA: TGTGCCAGCAGAATCAGGGGGTGGGAGACCCAGTACTTC.